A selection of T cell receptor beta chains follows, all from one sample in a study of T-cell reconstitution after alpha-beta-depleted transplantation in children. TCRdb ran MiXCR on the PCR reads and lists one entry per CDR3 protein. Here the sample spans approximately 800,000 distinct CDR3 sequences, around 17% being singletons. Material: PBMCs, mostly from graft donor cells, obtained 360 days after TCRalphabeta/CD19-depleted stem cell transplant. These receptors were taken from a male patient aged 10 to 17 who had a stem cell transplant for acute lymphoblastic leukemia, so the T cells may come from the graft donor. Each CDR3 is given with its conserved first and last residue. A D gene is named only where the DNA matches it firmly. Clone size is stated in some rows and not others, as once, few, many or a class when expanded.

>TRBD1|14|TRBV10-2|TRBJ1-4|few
TGCGCCAGCAGCGCGACAGGGGTGAACGAAAAACTGTTTTTT
CASSATGVNEKLFF
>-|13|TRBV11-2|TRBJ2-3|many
TGTGCCAACAGCTCGATGGGGACCCATACGCAGTATTTT
CANSSMGTHTQYF
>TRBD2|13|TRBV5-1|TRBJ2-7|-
TGCGCCAGCAGCAGGGGACTAGTTAACGAGCAGTACTTC
CASSRGLVNEQYF
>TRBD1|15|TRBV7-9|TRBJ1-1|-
TGTGCCAGCAGCTTAGTGTGGGGACAGGGATTTGAAGCTTTCTTT
CASSLVWGQGFEAFF
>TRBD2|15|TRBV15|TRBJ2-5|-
TGTGCCACCAGCAGAGATCAGGGGAAGCGGGAGACCCAGTGCTTC
CATSRDQGKRETQCF
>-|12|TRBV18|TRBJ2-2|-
TGTGCCAGCTCACCAGCCACCGGGGAGCTGTTTTTT
CASSPATGELFF
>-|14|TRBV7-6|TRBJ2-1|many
TGTGCCAGCAGCTCAAAGGCTGGCTACAATGAGCAGTTCTTC
CASSSKAGYNEQFF
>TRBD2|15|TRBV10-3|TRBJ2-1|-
TGTGCCATCAGTGAGTCGACAGGACTAGCCAATGAGCAGTTCTTC
CAISESTGLANEQFF
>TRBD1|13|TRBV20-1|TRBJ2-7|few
TGCAGTGCCCCGGGACAGGGGATCTACGAGCAGTACTTC
CSAPGQGIYEQYF
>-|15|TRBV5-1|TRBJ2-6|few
TGCGCCAGCAGCTTGGATTCGGCTGGGGCCAACGTCCTGACTTTC
CASSLDSAGANVLTF
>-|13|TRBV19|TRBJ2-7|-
TGTGCCGTCGGACCCGGGGCACGCTACGAGCAGTACTTC
CAVGPGARYEQYF
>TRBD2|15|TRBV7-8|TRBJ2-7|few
TGTGCCAGCAGCAAAATTGGGACTAGCGGCTACGAGCAGTACTTC
CASSKIGTSGYEQYF
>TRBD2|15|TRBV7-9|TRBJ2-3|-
TGTGCCAGCAGTCCCCCTAGCGGGAGTGCAGATACGCAGTATTTT
CASSPPSGSADTQYF
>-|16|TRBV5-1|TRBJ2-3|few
TGCGCCAGCAGCTTGGGCTCTAGCTTGGGCACAGATACGCAGTATTTT
CASSLGSSLGTDTQYF
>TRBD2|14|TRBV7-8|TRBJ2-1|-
TGTGCCAGCAGCTTAGCCGAAGTTCTAGCGGGGCAGTTCTTC
CASSLAEVLAGQFF
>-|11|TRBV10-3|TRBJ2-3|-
TGTGCCATCGCTCTCACAGATACGCAGTATTTT
CAIALTDTQYF
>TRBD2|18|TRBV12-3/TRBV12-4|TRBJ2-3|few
TGTGCCAGCAGCTACCTCCCCAGGCGGGAGGGCCTCCCAGATACGCAGTATTTT
CASSYLPRREGLPDTQYF
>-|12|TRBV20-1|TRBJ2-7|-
TGCAGTGCTGCAGCCACGACCTACGAGCAGTACTTC
CSAAATTYEQYF
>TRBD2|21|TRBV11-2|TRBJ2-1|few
TGTGCCAGCAGCCCTGTCGATCCGGGCCTAGCGGGTAGGAGCTCCTACAATGAGCAGTTCTTC
CASSPVDPGLAGRSSYNEQFF
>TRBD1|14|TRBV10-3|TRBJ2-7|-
TGTGCCATCAGTGAACGACAGGGACGCTACGAGCAGTACTTC
CAISERQGRYEQYF
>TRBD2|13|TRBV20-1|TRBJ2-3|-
TGCAGTGCTAGAGGAGGACTAGCGCCTCAGCAGTATTTT
CSARGGLAPQQYF
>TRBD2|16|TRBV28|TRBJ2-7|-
TGTGCCAGCAGTTTAGTGGGAGGGAAAAATAGGTACGAGCAGTACTTC
CASSLVGGKNRYEQYF
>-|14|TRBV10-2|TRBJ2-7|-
TGCGCCAGCGGCTCAAGTAAAGGCTCCTACGAGCAGTACTTC
CASGSSKGSYEQYF
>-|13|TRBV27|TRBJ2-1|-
TGTGCCAGCAGTTTATATTCCGACAATGAGCAGTTCTTC
CASSLYSDNEQFF
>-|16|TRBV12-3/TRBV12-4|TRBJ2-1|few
TGTGCCAGCAGCCGTATTTCAGGGGCGTTTTACAATGAGCAGTTCTTC
CASSRISGAFYNEQFF
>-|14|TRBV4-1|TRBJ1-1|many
TGCGCCAGCAGCCAAGATGATATCGGCACTGAAGCTTTCTTT
CASSQDDIGTEAFF
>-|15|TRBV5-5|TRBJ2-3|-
TGTGCCAGCAGCCGCGCGGGGCGGGACACAGATACGCAGTATTTT
CASSRAGRDTDTQYF
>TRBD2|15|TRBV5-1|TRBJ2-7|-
TGCGCCAGCAGCTTGCGGTCTAGCGGCTACTACGAGCAGTACTTC
CASSLRSSGYYEQYF
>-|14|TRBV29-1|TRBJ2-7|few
TGCAGCGTTCTGGGCAGTCGTGAGGCCTACGAGCAGTACTTC
CSVLGSREAYEQYF
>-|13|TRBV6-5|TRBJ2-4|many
TGTGGCAGCAGGGGCTCCGAGAAAAACATTCAGTACTTC
CGSRGSEKNIQYF
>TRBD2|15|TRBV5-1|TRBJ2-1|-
TGCGCCAGCAGCTTGTCCGGGACTAGCTTCGATGAGCAGTTCTTC
CASSLSGTSFDEQFF
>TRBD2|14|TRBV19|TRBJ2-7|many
TGTGCCAGTAGTATCGGGGGAGGGGTAAACGAGCAGTACTTC
CASSIGGGVNEQYF
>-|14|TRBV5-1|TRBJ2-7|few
TGCGCCAGCAGCTTGGTGGACAGCATTTACGAGCAGTACTTC
CASSLVDSIYEQYF
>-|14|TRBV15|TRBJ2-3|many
TGTGCCACCAGCAGGAGGGCTAGCACAGATACGCAGTATTTT
CATSRRASTDTQYF
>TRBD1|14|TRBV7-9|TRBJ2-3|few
TGTGCCAGCAACCGGGACAGGGGACCAGATACGCAGTATTTT
CASNRDRGPDTQYF
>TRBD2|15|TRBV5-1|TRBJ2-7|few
TGCGCCAGCAGCGCTGGACTAGCGGGATTCAACGAGCAGTACTTC
CASSAGLAGFNEQYF
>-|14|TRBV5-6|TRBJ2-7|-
TGTGCCAGCAGCTTAATAACCGGGGGCTACGAGCAGTACTTC
CASSLITGGYEQYF
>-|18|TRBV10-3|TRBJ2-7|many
TGTGCCATCAGTGAGTCGATGAGACAGACTAGTCCGTTCTACGAGCAGTACTTC
CAISESMRQTSPFYEQYF
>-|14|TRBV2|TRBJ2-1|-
TGTGCCAGCAGTGAAGTAACTAGGCCCCATGAGCAGTTCTTC
CASSEVTRPHEQFF
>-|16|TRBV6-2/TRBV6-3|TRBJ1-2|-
TGTGCCAGCAGTTACCACGGGGCAGGGCCTAACTATGGCTACACCTTC
CASSYHGAGPNYGYTF
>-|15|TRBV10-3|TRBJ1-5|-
TGTGCCATCAGTGATGCCGGGGGGCGAAATCAGCCCCAGCATTTT
CAISDAGGRNQPQHF
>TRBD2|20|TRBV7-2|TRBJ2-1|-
TGTGCCAGCAGCTTAGCGCTTTCTTCTCGCTGGACTAGCGGGATTTGGGAGCAGTTCTTC
CASSLALSSRWTSGIWEQFF
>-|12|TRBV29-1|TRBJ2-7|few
TGCAGCGTTGAAATGGATTCCTACGAGCAGTACTTC
CSVEMDSYEQYF
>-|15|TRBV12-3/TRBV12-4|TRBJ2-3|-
TGTGCCAGCAGTTTACCACCGGGGGGCACAGATACGCAGTATTTT
CASSLPPGGTDTQYF
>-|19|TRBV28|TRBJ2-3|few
TGTGCCAGCACCTTACAGGGGTCCTCGGGAGCCCGTAACACAGATACGCAGTATTTT
CASTLQGSSGARNTDTQYF
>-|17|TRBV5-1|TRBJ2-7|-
TGCGCCAGCAGCTTGTTAGGGCGTGGGTCGAGCTCCTACGAGCAGTACTTC
CASSLLGRGSSSYEQYF
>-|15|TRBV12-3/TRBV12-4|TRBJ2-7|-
TGTGCCAGCAGCCAAACTAGCTCCCACTCTAAGGAGCAGTACTTC
CASSQTSSHSKEQYF
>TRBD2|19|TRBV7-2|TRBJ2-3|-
TGTGCCAGCAGCTATCCGGGACTAGTAGTGAGGGGTGGCACAGATACGCAGTATTTT
CASSYPGLVVRGGTDTQYF
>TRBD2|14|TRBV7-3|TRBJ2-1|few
TGTGCCAGCGGTTTAGCGGGAGTCGGGGATGAGCAGTTCTTC
CASGLAGVGDEQFF
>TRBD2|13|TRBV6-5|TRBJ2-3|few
TGTGCCAGCAGTTACTTGAGCGGGAAATGGCAGTATTTT
CASSYLSGKWQYF
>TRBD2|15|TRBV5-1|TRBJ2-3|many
TGCGCCAGCAGCCACCCGGGACTAGGCACAGATACGCAGTATTTT
CASSHPGLGTDTQYF
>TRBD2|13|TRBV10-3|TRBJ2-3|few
TGTGCCATCGCTAGCGGGGGCACAGATACGCAGTATTTT
CAIASGGTDTQYF
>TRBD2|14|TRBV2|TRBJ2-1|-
TGTGCCAACTCGGGAGGGACCTCCTACAATGAGCAGTTCTTC
CANSGGTSYNEQFF